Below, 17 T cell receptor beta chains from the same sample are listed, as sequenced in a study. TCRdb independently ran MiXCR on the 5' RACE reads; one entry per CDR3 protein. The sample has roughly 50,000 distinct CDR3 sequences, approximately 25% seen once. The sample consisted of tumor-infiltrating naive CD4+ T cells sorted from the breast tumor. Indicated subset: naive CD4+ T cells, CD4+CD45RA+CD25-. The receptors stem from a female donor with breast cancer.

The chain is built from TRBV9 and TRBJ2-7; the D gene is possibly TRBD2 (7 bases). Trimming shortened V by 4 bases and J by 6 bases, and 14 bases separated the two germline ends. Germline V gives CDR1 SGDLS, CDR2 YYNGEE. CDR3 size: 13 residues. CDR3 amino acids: CASSLTGGAEQYF. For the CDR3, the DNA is TGTGCCAGCAGCTTAACGGGGGGCGCCGAGCAGTACTTC. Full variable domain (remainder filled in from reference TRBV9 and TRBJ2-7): DSGVTQTPKHLITATGQRVTLRCSPRSGDLSVYWYQQSLDQGLQFLIQYYNGEERAKGNILERFSAQQFPDLHSELNLSSLELGDSALYFCASSLTGGAEQYFGPGTRLTVT.

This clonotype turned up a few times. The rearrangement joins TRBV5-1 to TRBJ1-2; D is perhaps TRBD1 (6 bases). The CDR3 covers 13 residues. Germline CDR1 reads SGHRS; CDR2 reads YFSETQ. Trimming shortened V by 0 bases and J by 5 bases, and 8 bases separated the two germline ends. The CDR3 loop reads CASSLGGQYGYTF. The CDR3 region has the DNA TGCGCCAGCAGCTTGGGCGGACAGTATGGCTACACCTTC.

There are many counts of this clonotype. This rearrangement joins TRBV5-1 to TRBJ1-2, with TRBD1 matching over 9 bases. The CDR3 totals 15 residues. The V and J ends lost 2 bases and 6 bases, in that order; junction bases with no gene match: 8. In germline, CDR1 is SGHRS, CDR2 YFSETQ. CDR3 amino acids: CASSFGTGPLHGYTF. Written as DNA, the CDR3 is TGCGCCAGCAGCTTCGGGACAGGGCCTCTTCATGGCTACACCTTC.

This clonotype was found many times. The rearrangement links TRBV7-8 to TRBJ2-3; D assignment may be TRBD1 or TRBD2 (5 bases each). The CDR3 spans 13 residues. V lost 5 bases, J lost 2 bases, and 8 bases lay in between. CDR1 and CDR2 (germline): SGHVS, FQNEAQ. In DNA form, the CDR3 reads TGTGCCAGCAGCCCCGGGACCACAGATACGCAGTATTTT. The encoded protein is CASSPGTTDTQYF.

The CDR3 coding sequence is TGTGCCAGCAGCAGTGCGGGGGGGCACACTGAAGCTTTCTTT. Translation: CASSSAGGHTEAFF. The rearrangement uses TRBV28 and TRBJ1-1; D is perhaps TRBD1 (6 bases). Germline V gene data show CDR1 as MDHEN and CDR2 as SYDVKM. With 6 bases removed from V and 3 bases from J, the gap between germline ends came to 14 bases. The CDR3 is made up of 14 amino acids.

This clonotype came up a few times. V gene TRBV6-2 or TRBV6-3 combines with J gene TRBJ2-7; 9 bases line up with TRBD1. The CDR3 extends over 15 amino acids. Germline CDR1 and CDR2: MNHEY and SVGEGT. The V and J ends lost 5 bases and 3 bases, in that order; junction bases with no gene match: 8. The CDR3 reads CASSTPRDRDYEQYF. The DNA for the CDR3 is TGTGCCAGCAGTACACCCCGGGACAGGGACTACGAGCAGTACTTC.

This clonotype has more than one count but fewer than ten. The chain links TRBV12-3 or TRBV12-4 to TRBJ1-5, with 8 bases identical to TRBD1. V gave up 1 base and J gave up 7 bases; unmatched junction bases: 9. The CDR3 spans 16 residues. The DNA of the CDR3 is TGTGCCAGCAGTTTAGGAGGCAACAGGGGGGGGCAGCCCCAGCATTTT. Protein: CASSLGGNRGGQPQHF.

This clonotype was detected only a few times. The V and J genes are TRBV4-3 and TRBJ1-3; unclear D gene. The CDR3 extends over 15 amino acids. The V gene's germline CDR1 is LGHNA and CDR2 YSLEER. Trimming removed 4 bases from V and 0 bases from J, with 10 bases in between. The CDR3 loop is CASSPGLDSGNTIYF. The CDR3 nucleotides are TGCGCCAGCAGCCCTGGTCTAGACTCTGGAAACACCATATATTTT.

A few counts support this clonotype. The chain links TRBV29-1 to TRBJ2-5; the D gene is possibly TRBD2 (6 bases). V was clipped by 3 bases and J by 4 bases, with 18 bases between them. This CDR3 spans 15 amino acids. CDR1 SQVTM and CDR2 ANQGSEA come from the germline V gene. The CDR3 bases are TGCAGCGTTGAGAGAGCCCTCGGGGGAGGAGAGACCCAGTACTTC. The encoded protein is CSVERALGGGETQYF.

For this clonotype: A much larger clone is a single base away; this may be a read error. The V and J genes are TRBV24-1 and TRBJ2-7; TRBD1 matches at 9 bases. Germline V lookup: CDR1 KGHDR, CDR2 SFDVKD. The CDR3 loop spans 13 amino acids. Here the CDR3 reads CATSVTGGYEQCF. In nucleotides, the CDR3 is TGTGCCACCAGTGTTACAGGGGGCTACGAGCAGTGCTTC.

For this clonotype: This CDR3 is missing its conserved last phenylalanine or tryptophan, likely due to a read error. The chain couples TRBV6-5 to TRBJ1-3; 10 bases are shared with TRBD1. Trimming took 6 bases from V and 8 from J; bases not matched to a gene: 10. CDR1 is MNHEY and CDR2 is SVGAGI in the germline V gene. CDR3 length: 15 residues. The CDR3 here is CASSPRTGGDHTIYS. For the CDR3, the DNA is TGTGCCAGCAGCCCCAGGACAGGGGGTGACCACACCATATATTCT.

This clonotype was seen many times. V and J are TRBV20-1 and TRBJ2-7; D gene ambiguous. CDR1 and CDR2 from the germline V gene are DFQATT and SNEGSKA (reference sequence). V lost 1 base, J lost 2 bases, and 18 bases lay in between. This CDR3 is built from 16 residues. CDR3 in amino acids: CSARAHGGPITYEQYF. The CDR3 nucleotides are TGCAGTGCTAGAGCCCATGGTGGACCAATTACCTACGAGCAGTACTTC.

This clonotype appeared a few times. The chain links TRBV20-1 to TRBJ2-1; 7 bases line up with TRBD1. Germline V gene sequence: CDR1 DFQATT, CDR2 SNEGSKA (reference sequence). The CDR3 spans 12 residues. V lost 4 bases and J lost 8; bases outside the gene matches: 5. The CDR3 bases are TGCAGTGCTAAGGACACAGGGGATGAGCAGTTCTTC. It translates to CSAKDTGDEQFF.

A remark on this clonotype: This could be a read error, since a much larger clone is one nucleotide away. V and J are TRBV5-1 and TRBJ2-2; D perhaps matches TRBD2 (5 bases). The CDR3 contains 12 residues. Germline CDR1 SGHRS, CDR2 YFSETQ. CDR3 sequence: CASSLGTGELSF. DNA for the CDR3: TGCGCCAGCAGCTTGGGTACCGGGGAGCTGTCTTTT.

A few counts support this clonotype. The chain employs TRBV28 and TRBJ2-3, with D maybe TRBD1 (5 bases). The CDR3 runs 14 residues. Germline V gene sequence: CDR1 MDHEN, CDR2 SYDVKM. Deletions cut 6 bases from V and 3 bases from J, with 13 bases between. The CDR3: CASSQPQGTDTQYF. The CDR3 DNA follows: TGTGCCAGCAGCCAGCCCCAGGGAACAGATACGCAGTATTTT.

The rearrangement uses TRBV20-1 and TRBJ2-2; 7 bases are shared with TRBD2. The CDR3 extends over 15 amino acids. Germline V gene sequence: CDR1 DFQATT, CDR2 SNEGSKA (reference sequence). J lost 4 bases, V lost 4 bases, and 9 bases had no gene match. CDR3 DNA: TGCAGTGCTACCCCTGGAGCGGGACGCACCGGGGAGCTGTTTTTT. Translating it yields CSATPGAGRTGELFF.

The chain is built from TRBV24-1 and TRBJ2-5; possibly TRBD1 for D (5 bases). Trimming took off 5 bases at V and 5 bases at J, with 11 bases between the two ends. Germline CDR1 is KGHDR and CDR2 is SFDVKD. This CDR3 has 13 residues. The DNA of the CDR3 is TGTGCCACCAGTGCGACAGAGAGGGAGACCCAGTACTTC. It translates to CATSATERETQYF.